This TCR beta chain derives from a study of blood T cell repertoires in COVID-19. Study-level information: Whether acute or convalescent, the COVID-19 samples came from the United States, Italy and Spain.

CDR1 and CDR2 (germline): LGHNT, FRNRAP. Trimming took 4 bases from V and 0 from J; bases not matched to a gene: 3. The CDR3 loop spans 15 amino acids. In the original workflow: Amplification from reference gene primers served as the basis for estimated nucleated cell counts. Here immunoSEQ multiplex PCR was the method, and the copy in TCRdb shows in-frame clones only, minus some. V, J and clone size reflect that table, while D and trimming were determined from the DNA. The table shows about 250,000 clones, with about 82% occurring only once. While infection was still active, Seattle patients were enrolled and then followed longitudinally.

The sequencing sample was made of peripheral blood. The source of this sequence is a man aged 45 to 65 with COVID-19, enrolled during active disease. The chain joins TRBV12-5 to TRBJ2-1; 7 bases match TRBD2. The CDR3 is CASGYGTTSYNEQFF. CDR3 nucleotide sequence: TGTGCTAGTGGTTATGGGACTACCTCCTACAATGAGCAGTTCTTC.